These 27 T cell receptor beta chains were sequenced from one sample in a study of a mutant IDH1 vaccine in newly diagnosed glioma. The sample's time point: week 47, end of study. Topical imiquimod was applied with each vaccine dose, which held 300 ug of mutant IDH1 20-mer peptide. Their cognate antigens are unknown. TCRdb keeps only in-frame clones here, not all; method: immunoSEQ multiplex PCR. The sample holds approximately 50,000 clones, around 80% seen once. The specimen comprised PBMCs, sampled from a glioma patient whose treatment included an IDH1 peptide vaccine. Receptors originate from a woman between 35 and 50 years old with glioma. Some clones in this sample may be carry-over from other donors' samples.

Here the CDR3 DNA reads TGTGCCAGCAGCTCCGAGGGAGCGGGGGGGCCCACCATTTACGAGCAGTACTTC. This encodes CASSSEGAGGPTIYEQYF. The chain carries TRBV7-2 and TRBJ2-5, with 10 bases that match TRBD2. The J call is doubtful: the DNA matches TRBJ2-7 better. From germline, CDR1 is SGHTA and CDR2 FQGNSA. The CDR3 has 18 amino acids.

The chain has TRBV5-1 and TRBJ2-7; D might be TRBD2 (6 bases). CDR3 length: 13 amino acids. Germline lookup yields CDR1 SGHRS and CDR2 YFSETQ. V dropped 4 bases and J dropped 7 bases, with 15 bases sitting between them. The CDR3 region is CASSAVRAGEQYF. The CDR3, as DNA: TGCGCCAGCAGCGCCGTTCGGGCGGGGGAGCAGTACTTC.

The chain combines TRBV5-6 with TRBJ2-1; TRBD2 aligns across 7 bases. CDR3 length: 11 residues. Germline V CDR1 and CDR2: SGHDT, YYEEEE. With V trimmed by 0 bases and J by 14 bases, 2 bases remained unmatched. DNA of the CDR3: TGTGCCAGCAGCTTGGGGGGGAGGGAGTTCTTC. It codes for CASSLGGREFF.

DNA for the CDR3: TGCGCCAGCAGTCAAGGTACCCTTGATCAGCCCCAGCATTTT. This translates into CASSQGTLDQPQHF. This chain joins TRBV23-1 and TRBJ1-5; D unclear. TRBV23-1 is reported as an ORF; its role is uncertain. The length of the CDR3 is 14 residues. Trimming left V 2 bases short and J 5 bases short, with 10 bases between.

This chain connects TRBV2 to TRBJ2-7; D not resolved. The CDR3 totals 12 residues. Deletions cut 6 bases from V and 6 bases from J, with 12 bases between. Germline assignment: CDR1 SNHLY and CDR2 FYNNEI. The CDR3 DNA reads as TGTGCCAGCAGCCTGGGGAATGGCGAGCAGTACTTC. Amino acid sequence: CASSLGNGEQYF.

CDR3 amino acids: CASNEPGQSTDTQYF. Written as DNA, the CDR3 is TGTGCCAGCAACGAACCGGGACAGAGCACAGATACGCAGTATTTT. The chain is built from TRBV5-6 and TRBJ2-3, with 7 bases identical to TRBD1. Germline CDR1 is SGHDT and CDR2 is YYEEEE. This CDR3 is 15 amino acids long. Trimming removed 6 bases from V and 0 bases from J; junction bases left unmatched: 7.

This chain connects TRBV28 to TRBJ1-1; D might be TRBD1 (5 bases). V was pared by 5 bases and J by 8 bases, with 9 bases between. The CDR3 has 11 residues. Germline assignment: CDR1 MDHEN and CDR2 SYDVKM. CDR3 residues: CASSSRVEAFF. In nucleotides, the CDR3 is TGTGCCAGCAGTAGCAGGGTAGAAGCTTTCTTT.

The chain recombines TRBV14 with TRBJ2-5; no clear D gene. Trimming pared 0 bases from V and 1 base from J, leaving 9 bases between. Germline CDR1 and CDR2: SGHDN and FVKESK. The CDR3 is 15 residues long. For the CDR3, the DNA is TGTGCCAGCAGCCAAGATGTACGGACCCAAGAGACCCAGTACTTC. Protein product: CASSQDVRTQETQYF.

The sample holds a few counts of this clone. The rearrangement uses TRBV20-1 and TRBJ1-2; D is perhaps TRBD1 (5 bases). Germline V gene lookup returns CDR1 DFQATT and CDR2 SNEGSKA (reference sequence). CDR3 length: 11 amino acids. CDR3 nucleotide sequence: TGCAGGGCCTGGGGGGTTTATGGCTACACCTTC. It is translated as CRAWGVYGYTF.

This clone has just a few counts. DNA for the CDR3: TGTGCCTGGAGTGTGGGACAGTTCTATGGCTACACCTTC. Protein: CAWSVGQFYGYTF. The V and J genes are TRBV30 and TRBJ1-2, with 7 bases identical to TRBD1. This CDR3 has 13 residues. Per the germline V gene, CDR1 is GTSNPN and CDR2 is SVGIG (reference sequence). Trimming at V came to 0 bases and at J to 4 bases, leaving 2 bases not matched to a gene.

In this sample, this clone turned up once. The J gene is TRBJ2-7, the V gene TRBV9; TRBD2 might be the D (5 bases). Trimming pared 3 bases from V and 2 bases from J, leaving 12 bases between. Germline-derived CDR1 and CDR2 are SGDLS and YYNGEE. The length of the CDR3 is 14 residues. CDR3 residues: CASSGAGKPYEQYF. In nucleotides, the CDR3 is TGTGCCAGCAGCGGAGCCGGGAAACCCTACGAGCAGTACTTC.

The V and J genes are TRBV7-9 and TRBJ1-2; 8 bases match TRBD1. The CDR3 is made up of 13 amino acids. From germline, CDR1 is SEHNR and CDR2 FQNEAQ (reference sequence). The V and J ends lost 5 bases and 8 bases, in that order; junction bases with no gene match: 7. The CDR3 protein is CASSPGGAEGYTF. In DNA, the CDR3 is TGTGCCAGCAGCCCAGGGGGCGCAGAAGGCTACACCTTC.

Only a few counts were recorded for this clone. Other DNA sequences in the same sample also yield this CDR3. The chain carries TRBV5-5 and TRBJ2-7; 7 positions agree with TRBD1. CDR1 SGHKS and CDR2 YYEKEE come from the germline V gene (reference sequence). The CDR3 covers 13 residues. Losses at the gene ends were 4 bases for V and 2 bases for J; bases not matched to a gene: 3. The DNA for the CDR3 is TGTGCCAGCAGCACCGGGACAGCCTACGAGCAGTACTTC. Its translation is CASSTGTAYEQYF.

This chain uses TRBV6-1 with TRBJ2-7; the D is unclear. Germline assignment: CDR1 MNHNS and CDR2 SASEGT. The CDR3 sequence is 11 residues long. Trimming stripped 2 bases from V and 3 bases from J, with 2 bases between. CDR3 DNA sequence: TGTGCCAGCAGTGAATACTACGAGCAGTACTTC. This codes for CASSEYYEQYF.

For this clone: Lacking the conserved final phenylalanine or tryptophan, this CDR3 likely reflects a read error. V is TRBV19 and J is TRBJ1-5; no definite D call. The germline V gene encodes CDR1 LNHDA and CDR2 SQIVND (reference sequence). CDR3 length: 14 residues. V dropped 3 bases and J dropped 7 bases, with 13 bases sitting between them. The CDR3 loop is CASSMGTGGQPQHS. The CDR3 region has the DNA TGTGCCAGTAGTATGGGTACGGGCGGGCAGCCCCAGCATTCT.

V usage is TRBV7-9 and J usage is TRBJ2-7; D not resolved. Germline V lookup: CDR1 SEHNR, CDR2 FQNEAQ (reference sequence). This CDR3 region has 11 residues. V lost 3 bases and J lost 0, with 0 bases in between. The CDR3 DNA reads as TGTGCCAGCAGCTTCTCCTACGAGCAGTACTTC. Its translation: CASSFSYEQYF.

This chain joins TRBV4-1 and TRBJ1-1, with D hard to call. The CDR3 extends over 10 amino acids. Trimming removed 8 bases from V and 3 bases from J, with 4 bases in between. Per germline, CDR1 MGHRA and CDR2 YSYEKL. CDR3 region: CASGDTEAFF. The CDR3, as DNA: TGCGCCAGCGGCGACACTGAAGCTTTCTTT.

This clone was counted a few times. The J gene is TRBJ2-2, the V gene TRBV29-1, with D perhaps TRBD1 (5 bases). Germline V lookup: CDR1 SQVTM, CDR2 ANQGSEA. The CDR3 totals 12 residues. V was pared by 8 bases and J by 2 bases, with 9 bases between. CDR3 region: CSFQGNTGELFF. DNA for the CDR3: TGCAGCTTTCAGGGAAACACCGGGGAGCTGTTTTTT.

The chain has TRBV6-4 and TRBJ2-1; 9 bases agree with TRBD2. Trimming took 0 bases from V and 3 from J; bases not matched to a gene: 3. Germline CDR1 MRHNA, CDR2 SNTAGT. The CDR3 consists of 16 residues. Here the CDR3 DNA reads TGTGCCAGCAGTGACTCCCAGCGGGGGGACTACAATGAGCAGTTCTTC. Translated: CASSDSQRGDYNEQFF.

CDR3 in DNA: TGTGCCAGCAGCCCGGACGGGAGGGAAACAGATACGCAGTATTTT. Translated: CASSPDGRETDTQYF. The genes are TRBV7-6 and TRBJ2-3, with 8 bases identical to TRBD2. With 5 bases clipped from V and 3 bases from J, the junction kept 7 bases outside the gene matches. This CDR3 has 15 residues. Looked up from germline, CDR1 is SGHVS and CDR2 is FNYEAQ. The full variable domain, completed using reference TRBV7-6 and TRBJ2-3, is GAGVSQSPRYKVTKRGQDVALRCDPISGHVSLYWYRQALGQGPEFLTYFNYEAQQDKSGLPNDRFSAERPEGSISTLTIQRTEQRDSAMYRCASSPDGRETDTQYFGPGTRLTVL.

V is TRBV6-6 and J is TRBJ2-7; either TRBD1 or TRBD2 may supply D (5 bases each). The length of the CDR3 is 13 residues. CDR1 is MNHNY and CDR2 is SVGAGI in the germline V gene (reference sequence). V was trimmed by 6 bases and J by 4 bases, leaving 13 bases between them. This CDR3 is CASRAGTEYEQYF. The CDR3 DNA reads TGTGCCAGCAGAGCCGGGACGGAGTACGAGCAGTACTTC.

The rearrangement uses TRBV27 and TRBJ2-1; 8 nucleotides line up with TRBD2. The CDR3 consists of 12 residues. Germline CDR1 MNHEY, CDR2 SMNVEV (reference sequence). The V and J ends lost 8 bases and 9 bases, in that order; junction bases with no gene match: 6. The CDR3 protein is CASRPGGSEQFF. CDR3 coding DNA: TGTGCCAGCCGACCGGGGGGGAGTGAGCAGTTCTTC.

The rearrangement uses TRBV10-3 and TRBJ2-1; D may match TRBD1 or TRBD2 (5 bases each). The CDR3 contains 16 residues. CDR1 and CDR2 from the germline V gene are ENHRY and SYGVKD. V was pared by 3 bases and J by 4 bases, with 16 bases between. CDR3 protein: CAISDVGPHKYNEQFF. The CDR3 DNA reads as TGTGCCATCAGTGACGTGGGACCTCATAAATACAATGAGCAGTTCTTC.

This clone was counted a few times. The rearrangement uses TRBV28 and TRBJ1-5; tentative D call: TRBD1 (5 bases). The CDR3 totals 15 residues. The V end lost 2 bases, the J end lost 1 base, and 9 bases lay between the germline ends. Germline CDR1 reads MDHEN; CDR2 reads SYDVKM. The CDR3 sequence: CASSLQPGSNQPQHF. The CDR3 nucleotides read TGTGCCAGCAGTTTACAGCCAGGGAGCAATCAGCCCCAGCATTTT.

The chain recombines TRBV7-3 with TRBJ2-2; D unclear. CDR1 and CDR2 from the germline V gene are SGHTA and FQGTGA. This CDR3 region has 12 residues. V was shortened by 3 bases and J by 4 bases, with 3 bases between the two germline ends. CDR3 sequence reads: CASSLGTGELFF. The CDR3 DNA sequence: TGTGCCAGCAGCTTGGGCACCGGGGAGCTGTTTTTT.

The chain couples TRBV4-3 to TRBJ2-1; 7 positions match TRBD1. Trimming cost V 2 bases and J 4 bases; bases outside gene matches: 8. Per the germline V gene, CDR1 is LGHNA and CDR2 is YSLEER. The CDR3 runs to 16 residues. The CDR3 DNA sequence: TGCGCCAGCAGCCAAAAACTCCGGGACAGATACAATGAGCAGTTCTTC. This codes for CASSQKLRDRYNEQFF.

J is TRBJ1-2 and V is TRBV5-8; perhaps TRBD1 as D (5 bases). Trimming removed 4 bases at V and 5 bases at J, with 12 bases between. This CDR3 contains 13 residues. Germline V CDR1 and CDR2: SGHTS, YDEGEE. The CDR3 bases are TGTGCCAGCAGCCGAACGGGGCCTTATGGCTACACCTTC. Protein: CASSRTGPYGYTF.